This entry features one T cell receptor (beta chain) sequence. Its antigen is unknown. Sequencing was performed with immunoSEQ multiplex PCR; in TCRdb, only in-frame clones are kept and a portion is missing. The sample has about 140,000 clones; around 88% are singletons. The data were taken from a study of T cell responses to AZD1222 COVID-19 vaccine. Study-wide context: Second-dose groups at about 4 or about 12 weeks were pooled. General study points: Unmutated variant regions are reportedly targeted by nearly half of spike-specific TCRs. Just 5 or 6 AZD1222 recipients tested seropositive at baseline. White British ancestry dominated among donors, who included more females, and clonal diversity was possibly underestimated.

There are 12 residues in the CDR3. Between the trimmed V and J ends, which lost 3 bases and 6 bases, there was a span of 7 bases. The TCR was taken from an adult in good health. The specimen comprised peripheral blood, sampled on day 0 of AZD1222 vaccination. V is TRBV12-3 or TRBV12-4 and J is TRBJ2-3; the D is unclear. Here the CDR3 DNA reads TGTGCCAGCAGTTTTCAAGGGGATACGCAGTATTTT. This encodes CASSFQGDTQYF.